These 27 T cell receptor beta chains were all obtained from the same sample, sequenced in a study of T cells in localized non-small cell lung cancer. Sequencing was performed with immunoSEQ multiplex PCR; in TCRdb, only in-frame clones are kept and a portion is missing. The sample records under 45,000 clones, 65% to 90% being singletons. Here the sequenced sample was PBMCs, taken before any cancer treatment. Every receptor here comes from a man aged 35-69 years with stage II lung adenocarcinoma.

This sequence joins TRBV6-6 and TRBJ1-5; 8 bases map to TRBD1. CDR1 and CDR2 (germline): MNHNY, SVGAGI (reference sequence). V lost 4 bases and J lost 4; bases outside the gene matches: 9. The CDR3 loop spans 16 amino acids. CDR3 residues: CASSFDRGGVNQPQHF. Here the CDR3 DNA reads TGTGCCAGCAGTTTCGACAGGGGAGGCGTGAATCAGCCCCAGCATTTT.

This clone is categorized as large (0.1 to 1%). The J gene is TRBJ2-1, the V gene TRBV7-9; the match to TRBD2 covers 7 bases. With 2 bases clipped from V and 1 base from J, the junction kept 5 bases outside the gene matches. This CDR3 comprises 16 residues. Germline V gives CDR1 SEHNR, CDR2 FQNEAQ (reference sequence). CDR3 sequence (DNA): TGTGCCAGCAGCTTAATCCCTAGCGGTTCCTACAATGAGCAGTTCTTC. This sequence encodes CASSLIPSGSYNEQFF.

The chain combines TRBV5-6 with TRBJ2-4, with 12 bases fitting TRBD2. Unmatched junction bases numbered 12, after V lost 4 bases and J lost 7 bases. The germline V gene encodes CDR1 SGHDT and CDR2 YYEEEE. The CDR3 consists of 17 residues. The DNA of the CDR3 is TGTGCCAGCAGCCTAAGACTAGCGGGGGTGCCCTGGAACATTCAGTACTTC. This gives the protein CASSLRLAGVPWNIQYF. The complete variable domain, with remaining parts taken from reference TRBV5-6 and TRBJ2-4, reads DAGVTQSPTHLIKTRGQQVTLRCSPKSGHDTVSWYQQALGQGPQFIFQYYEEEERQRGNFPDRFSGHQFPNYSSELNVNALLLGDSALYLCASSLRLAGVPWNIQYFGAGTRLSVL.

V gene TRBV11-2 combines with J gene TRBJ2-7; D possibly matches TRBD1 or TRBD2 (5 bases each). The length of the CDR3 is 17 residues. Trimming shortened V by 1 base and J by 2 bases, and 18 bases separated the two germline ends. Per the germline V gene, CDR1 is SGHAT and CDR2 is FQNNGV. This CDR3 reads CASSLVRRPGSPYEQYF. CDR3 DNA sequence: TGTGCCAGCAGCTTAGTTAGGAGGCCAGGGAGTCCCTACGAGCAGTACTTC.

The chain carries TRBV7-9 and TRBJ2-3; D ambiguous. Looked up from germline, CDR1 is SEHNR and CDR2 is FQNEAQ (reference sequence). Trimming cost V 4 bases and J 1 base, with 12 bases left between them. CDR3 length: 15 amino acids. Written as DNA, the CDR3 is TGTGCCAGCAGCTCCGATCTCGGAGGCACAGATACGCAGTATTTT. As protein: CASSSDLGGTDTQYF.

Written as DNA, the CDR3 is TGTGCCAGCAGCTTAGGGGGACAGGGGTCCGGGGGAGCTTTCTTT. Amino acid sequence: CASSLGGQGSGGAFF. The genes are TRBV13 and TRBJ1-1; 10 nucleotides align to TRBD1. The CDR3 is made up of 15 amino acids. The germline V gene encodes CDR1 PRHDT and CDR2 FYEKMQ (reference sequence). J gave up 10 bases and V 0 bases, and 8 bases lay outside the gene matches.

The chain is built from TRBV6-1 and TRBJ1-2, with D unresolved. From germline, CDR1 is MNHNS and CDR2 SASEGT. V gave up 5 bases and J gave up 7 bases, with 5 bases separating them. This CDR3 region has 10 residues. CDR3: CASSYIGYTF. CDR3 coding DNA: TGTGCCAGCAGTTATATTGGCTACACCTTC.

CDR3 nucleotide sequence: TGTGCCAGTAGTATCCGGGGGGGCCCGAATGAGCAGTTCTTC. Translation: CASSIRGGPNEQFF. This chain links TRBV19 with TRBJ2-1, with 8 bases lining up with TRBD2. The junction had 5 bases not matched to a gene; V was cut back by 3 bases and J by 7 bases. Per germline, CDR1 LNHDA and CDR2 SQIVND (reference sequence). The CDR3 is 14 amino acids.

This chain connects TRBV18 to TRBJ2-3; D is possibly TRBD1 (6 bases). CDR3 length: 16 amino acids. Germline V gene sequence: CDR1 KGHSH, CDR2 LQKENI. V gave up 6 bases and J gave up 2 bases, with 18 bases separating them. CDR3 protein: CASSGPGTRATDTQYF. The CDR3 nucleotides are TGTGCCAGCTCGGGTCCCGGGACAAGGGCCACAGATACGCAGTATTTT.

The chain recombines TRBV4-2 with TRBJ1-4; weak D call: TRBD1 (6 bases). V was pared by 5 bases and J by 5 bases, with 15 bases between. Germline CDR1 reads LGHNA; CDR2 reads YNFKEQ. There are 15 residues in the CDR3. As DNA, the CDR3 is TGTGCCAGCAGCGGGAGGGGACACGGGAATGAAAAACTGTTTTTT. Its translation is CASSGRGHGNEKLFF.

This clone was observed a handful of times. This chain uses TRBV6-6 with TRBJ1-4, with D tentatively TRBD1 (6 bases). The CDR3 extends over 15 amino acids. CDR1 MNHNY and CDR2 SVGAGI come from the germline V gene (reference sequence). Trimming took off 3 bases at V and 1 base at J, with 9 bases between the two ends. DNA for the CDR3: TGTGCCAGCAGTTATTCGGGACAAACTAATGAAAAACTGTTTTTT. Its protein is CASSYSGQTNEKLFF.

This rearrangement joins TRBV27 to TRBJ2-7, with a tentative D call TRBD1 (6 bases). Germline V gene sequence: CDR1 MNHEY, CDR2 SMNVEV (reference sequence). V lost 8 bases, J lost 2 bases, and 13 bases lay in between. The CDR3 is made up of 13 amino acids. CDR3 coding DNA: TGTGCCAGCGTAGGGACATTACCCTACGAGCAGTACTTC. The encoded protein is CASVGTLPYEQYF.

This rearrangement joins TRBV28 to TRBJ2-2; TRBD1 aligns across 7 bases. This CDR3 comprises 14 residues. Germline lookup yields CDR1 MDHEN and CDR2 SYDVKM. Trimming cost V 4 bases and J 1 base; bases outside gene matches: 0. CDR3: CASSYRGNTGELFF. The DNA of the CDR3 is TGTGCCAGCAGTTACAGGGGGAACACCGGGGAGCTGTTTTTT.

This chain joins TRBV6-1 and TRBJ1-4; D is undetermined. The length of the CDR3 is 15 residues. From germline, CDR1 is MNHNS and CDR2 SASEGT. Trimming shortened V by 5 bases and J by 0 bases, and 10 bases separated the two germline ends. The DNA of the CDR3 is TGTGCCAGCAGTACAGCAGACGCAACTAATGAAAAACTGTTTTTT. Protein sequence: CASSTADATNEKLFF.

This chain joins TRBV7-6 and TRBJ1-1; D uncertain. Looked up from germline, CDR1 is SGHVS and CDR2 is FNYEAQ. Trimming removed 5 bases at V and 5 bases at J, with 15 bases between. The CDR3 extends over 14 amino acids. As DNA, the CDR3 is TGTGCCAGCAGCCCTCGCGGCATGGGGACTGAAGCTTTCTTT. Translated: CASSPRGMGTEAFF.

CDR3 protein: CASSLGTSNEQYF. CDR3 in DNA: TGTGCCAGCAGCTTGGGGACTAGTAACGAGCAGTACTTC. V is TRBV5-6 and J is TRBJ2-7; 7 nucleotides match TRBD2. V lost 0 bases to trimming and J lost 5 bases; unmatched junction nucleotides: 2. The CDR3 covers 13 residues. Germline CDR1 is SGHDT and CDR2 is YYEEEE.

CDR3 in amino acids: CSVEFATGETQYF. DNA of the CDR3: TGCAGCGTTGAATTTGCCACCGGAGAGACCCAGTACTTC. This rearrangement joins TRBV29-1 to TRBJ2-5, with no clear D. This CDR3 contains 13 residues. CDR1 and CDR2 from the germline V gene are SQVTM and ANQGSEA. V shed 2 bases and J shed 4 bases, with 11 bases lying between them.

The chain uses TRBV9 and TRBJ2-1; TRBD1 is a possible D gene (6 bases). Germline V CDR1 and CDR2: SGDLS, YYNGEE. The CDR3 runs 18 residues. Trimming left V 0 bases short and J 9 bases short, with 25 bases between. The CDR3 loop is CASSVASGQRGSTGEQFF. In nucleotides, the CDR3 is TGTGCCAGCAGCGTAGCGTCGGGGCAGAGGGGGTCTACCGGTGAGCAGTTCTTC.

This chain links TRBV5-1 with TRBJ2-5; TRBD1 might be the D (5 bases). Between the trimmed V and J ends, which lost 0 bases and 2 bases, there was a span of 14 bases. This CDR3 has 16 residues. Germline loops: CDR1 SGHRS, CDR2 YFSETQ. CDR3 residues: CASSLVAGPKQETQYF. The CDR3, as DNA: TGCGCCAGCAGCTTGGTGGCAGGGCCTAAGCAAGAGACCCAGTACTTC.

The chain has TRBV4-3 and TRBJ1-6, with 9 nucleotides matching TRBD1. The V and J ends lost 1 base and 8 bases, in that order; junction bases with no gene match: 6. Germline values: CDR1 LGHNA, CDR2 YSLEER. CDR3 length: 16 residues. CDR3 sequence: CASSQGIRTGDSPLHF. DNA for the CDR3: TGCGCCAGCAGCCAAGGTATTAGGACAGGGGATTCACCCCTCCACTTT.

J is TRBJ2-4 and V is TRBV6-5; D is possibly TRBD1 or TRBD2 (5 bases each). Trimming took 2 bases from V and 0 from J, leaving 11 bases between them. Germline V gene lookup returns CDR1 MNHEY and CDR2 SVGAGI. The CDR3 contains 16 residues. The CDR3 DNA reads TGTGCCAGCAGTTACGGGGGATTTCAAGCCAAAAACATTCAGTACTTC. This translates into CASSYGGFQAKNIQYF.

CDR3 sequence (DNA): TGTGCCAGTGGCTATCTACAGGCCACCGGGGAGCTGTTTTTT. Protein sequence: CASGYLQATGELFF. The chain recombines TRBV19 with TRBJ2-2; possibly TRBD1 for D (5 bases). V lost 8 bases and J 4 bases, leaving 14 bases between the germline ends. Germline lookup yields CDR1 LNHDA and CDR2 SQIVND (reference sequence). CDR3 length: 14 residues.

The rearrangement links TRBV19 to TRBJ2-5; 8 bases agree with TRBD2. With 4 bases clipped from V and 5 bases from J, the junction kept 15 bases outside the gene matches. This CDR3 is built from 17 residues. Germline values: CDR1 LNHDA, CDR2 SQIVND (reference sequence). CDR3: CASSKTVISGSGETQYF. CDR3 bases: TGTGCCAGTAGTAAGACAGTAATCAGCGGGAGTGGGGAGACCCAGTACTTC.

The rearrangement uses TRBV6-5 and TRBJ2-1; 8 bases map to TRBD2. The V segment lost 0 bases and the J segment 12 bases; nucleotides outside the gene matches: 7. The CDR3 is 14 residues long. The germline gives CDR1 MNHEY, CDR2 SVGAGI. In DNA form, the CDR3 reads TGTGCCAGCAGTTACTCGGCGGGGGGCCATGGGCAGTTCTTC. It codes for CASSYSAGGHGQFF.

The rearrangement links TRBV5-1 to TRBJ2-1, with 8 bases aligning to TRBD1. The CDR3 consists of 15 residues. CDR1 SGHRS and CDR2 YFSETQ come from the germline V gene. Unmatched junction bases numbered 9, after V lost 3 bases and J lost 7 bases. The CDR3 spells CASSSNLDRGNEQFF. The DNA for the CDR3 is TGCGCCAGCAGCTCCAACCTAGACAGGGGAAATGAGCAGTTCTTC.

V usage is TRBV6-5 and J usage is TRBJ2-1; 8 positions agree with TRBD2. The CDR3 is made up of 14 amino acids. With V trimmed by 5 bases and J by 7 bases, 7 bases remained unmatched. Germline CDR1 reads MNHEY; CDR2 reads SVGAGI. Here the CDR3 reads CASSRAGAINEQFF. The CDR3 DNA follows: TGTGCCAGCAGTCGAGCGGGAGCCATAAATGAGCAGTTCTTC.

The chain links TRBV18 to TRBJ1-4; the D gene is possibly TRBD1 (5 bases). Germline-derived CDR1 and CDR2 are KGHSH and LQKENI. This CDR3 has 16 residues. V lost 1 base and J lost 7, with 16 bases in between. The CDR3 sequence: CASSPRPAGLPEKLFF. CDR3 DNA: TGTGCCAGCTCACCACGTCCGGCAGGGTTGCCTGAAAAACTGTTTTTT.